The T cell receptor (beta chain) under discussion was sequenced for a study of T cell repertoires in cytomegalovirus infection. Background on the study: It was the public TCR beta signatures that indicated both CMV infection and matching HLA type.

From the reads, TCRdb called clonotypes with MiXCR, one entry per CDR3 protein. The sample records about 200,000 distinct CDR3 sequences, roughly 9.8% being singletons. V was shortened by 0 bases and J by 5 bases, with 13 bases between the two germline ends. Germline values: CDR1 GTSNPN, CDR2 SVGIG (reference sequence). CDR3 length: 14 residues. Whole-study findings and limits: Based on cumulative public TCR beta family frequency, carriers of CMV plus the relevant HLA were identified. The response measured ex vivo was dominated by TCR beta clonotypes (HLA-C-restricted and CMV-specific).

This clonotype showed up just a few times. What it recognizes is unknown. The chain recombines TRBV30 with TRBJ2-5; D unclear. The sequencing sample was made of PBMCs. This clonotype originated in a human donor in good health (CMV status not recorded). Some clones in this sample may be carry-over from other donors' samples. The CDR3 spells CAWSVPWPGETQYF. Here the CDR3 DNA reads TGTGCCTGGAGTGTACCCTGGCCCGGGGAGACCCAGTACTTC. Combining the CDR3 with reference TRBV30 and TRBJ2-5 gives the whole variable domain SQTIHQWPATLVQPVGSPLSLECTVEGTSNPNLYWYRQAAGRGLQLLFYSVGIGQISSEVPQNLSASRPQDRQFILSSKKLLLSDSGFYLCAWSVPWPGETQYFGPGTRLLVL.